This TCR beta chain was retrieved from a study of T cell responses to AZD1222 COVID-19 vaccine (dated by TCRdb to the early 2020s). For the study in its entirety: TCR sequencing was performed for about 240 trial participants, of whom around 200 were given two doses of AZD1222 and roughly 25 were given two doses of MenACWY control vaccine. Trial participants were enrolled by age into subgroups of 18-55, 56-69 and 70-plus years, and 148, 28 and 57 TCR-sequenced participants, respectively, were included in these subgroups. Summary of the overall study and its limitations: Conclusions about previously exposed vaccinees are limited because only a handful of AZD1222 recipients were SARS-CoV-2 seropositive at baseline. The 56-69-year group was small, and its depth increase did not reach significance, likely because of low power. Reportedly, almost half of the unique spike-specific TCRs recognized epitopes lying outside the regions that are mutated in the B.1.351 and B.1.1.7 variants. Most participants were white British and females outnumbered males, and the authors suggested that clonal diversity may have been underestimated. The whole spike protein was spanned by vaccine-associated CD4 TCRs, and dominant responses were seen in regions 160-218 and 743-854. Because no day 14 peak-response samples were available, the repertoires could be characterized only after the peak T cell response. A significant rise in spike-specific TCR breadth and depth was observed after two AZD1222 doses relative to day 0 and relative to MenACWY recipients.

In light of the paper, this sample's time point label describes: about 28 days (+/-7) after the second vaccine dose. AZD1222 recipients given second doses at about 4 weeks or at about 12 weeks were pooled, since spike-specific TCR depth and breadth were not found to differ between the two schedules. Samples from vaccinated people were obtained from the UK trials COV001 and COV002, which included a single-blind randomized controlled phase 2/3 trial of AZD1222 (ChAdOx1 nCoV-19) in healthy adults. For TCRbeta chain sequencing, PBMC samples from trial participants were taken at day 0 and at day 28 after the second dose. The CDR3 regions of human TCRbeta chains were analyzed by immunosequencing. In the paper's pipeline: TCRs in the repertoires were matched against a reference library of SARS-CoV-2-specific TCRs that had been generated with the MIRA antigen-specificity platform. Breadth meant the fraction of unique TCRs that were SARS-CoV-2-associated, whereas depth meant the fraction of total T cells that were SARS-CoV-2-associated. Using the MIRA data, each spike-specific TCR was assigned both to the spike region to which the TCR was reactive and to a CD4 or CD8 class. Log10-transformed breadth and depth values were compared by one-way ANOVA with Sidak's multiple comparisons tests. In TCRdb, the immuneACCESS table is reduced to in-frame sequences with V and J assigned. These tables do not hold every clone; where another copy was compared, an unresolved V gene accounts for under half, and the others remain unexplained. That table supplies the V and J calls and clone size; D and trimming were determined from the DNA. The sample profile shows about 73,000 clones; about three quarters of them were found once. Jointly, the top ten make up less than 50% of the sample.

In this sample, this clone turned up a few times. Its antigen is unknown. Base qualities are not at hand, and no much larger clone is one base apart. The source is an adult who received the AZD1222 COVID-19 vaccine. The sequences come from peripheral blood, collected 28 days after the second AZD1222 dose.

CDR3 loop: CASSYSSSQGTGDDYEQYF. In nucleotide form, the sequence is TGTGCCAGCAGTTACTCGTCGAGTCAGGGGACAGGGGACGACTACGAGCAGTACTTC. The V and J segments used are TRBV6-2 or TRBV6-3 and TRBJ2-7, with 10 bases matching TRBD1. Germline trimming: 0 bases from V, 3 bases from J; junction bases outside gene matches: 14. In the germline V gene, CDR1 corresponds to MNHEY and CDR2 to SVGEGT. From cysteine to phenylalanine, the CDR3 is 19 amino acids long. The kept DNA is CDR3 alone, 57 bases in frame from the first base.